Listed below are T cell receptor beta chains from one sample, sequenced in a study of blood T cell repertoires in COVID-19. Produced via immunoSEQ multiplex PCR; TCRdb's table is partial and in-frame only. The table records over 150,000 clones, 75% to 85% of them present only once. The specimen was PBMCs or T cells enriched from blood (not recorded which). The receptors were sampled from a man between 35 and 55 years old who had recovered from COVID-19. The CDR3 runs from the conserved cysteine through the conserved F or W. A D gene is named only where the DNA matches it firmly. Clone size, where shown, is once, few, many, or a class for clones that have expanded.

TGTGCCACCTTTCCCTACACTGAAGCTTTCTTT,CATFPYTEAFF,TRBJ1-1,TRBV7-9,NA,NA
TGTGCCAGCGGGGCGGCATCTAATGAAAAACTGTTTTTT,CASGAASNEKLFF,TRBJ1-4,TRBV28,NA,NA
TGTGCCAGCAGCCCGGGACAGGCTTACCCTTCCGAAAAACTGTTTTTT,CASSPGQAYPSEKLFF,TRBJ1-4,TRBV2,NA,TRBD1
TGTGCTAGTGGTTTGGTACGCGGCGCCAGGGGGGTTGGAAACATTCAGTACTTC,CASGLVRGARGVGNIQYF,TRBJ2-4,TRBV12-5,NA,NA
TGTGCCAGCATTCGGGACAGGGTTGAGAATGAAAAACTGTTTTTT,CASIRDRVENEKLFF,TRBJ1-4,TRBV2,NA,TRBD1
TGTGCCAGCAGCCTAACAGGGACCCACTCACCCCTCCACTTT,CASSLTGTHSPLHF,TRBJ1-6,TRBV11-3,NA,NA
TGTGCCAGCAGCTTATCCTCGACAGGGGGGGACTACGAGCAGTACTTC,CASSLSSTGGDYEQYF,TRBJ2-7,TRBV7-2,NA,TRBD1
TGTGCCAGCAGTTTAGTGACAGGGTTCCAGCCCCAGCATTTT,CASSLVTGFQPQHF,TRBJ1-5,TRBV28,NA,TRBD1
TGTGCCAGCAGTTACGCAGGAAGCAATCAGCCCCAGCATTTT,CASSYAGSNQPQHF,TRBJ1-5,TRBV6-5,once,NA
TGTGCCACAAGGACAGGCACTGAAGCTTTCTTT,CATRTGTEAFF,TRBJ1-1,TRBV10-3,NA,TRBD1
TGTGCCATCAGTGAGTGGCCAGCTAGCTCCTACGAGCAGTACTTC,CAISEWPASSYEQYF,TRBJ2-7,TRBV10-3,NA,NA
TGTGCCACCAGTGACCCCGGACTTAATACGCAGTATTTT,CATSDPGLNTQYF,TRBJ2-3,TRBV24-1,NA,NA
TGTGCCAGCAGCGCGGACAGCTACGAGCAGTACTTC,CASSADSYEQYF,TRBJ2-7,TRBV5-8,NA,NA
TGTGCCAGCAGCTTGGAGGGGGCCAGGGGGGCCACCGGGGAGCTGTTTTTT,CASSLEGARGATGELFF,TRBJ2-2,TRBV5-5,NA,NA
TGCGCCAGCAGCCCAATTGGAGGTTTGGGGGCCTATGGCTACACCTTC,CASSPIGGLGAYGYTF,TRBJ1-2,TRBV4-3,NA,NA
TGTGCCAGCAGGGGGACTAGCGGGACGACAGATACGCAGTATTTT,CASRGTSGTTDTQYF,TRBJ2-3,TRBV2,NA,TRBD2
TGTGCCAGCAGCGTTCACAGGGGGAACACTGAAGCTTTCTTT,CASSVHRGNTEAFF,TRBJ1-1,TRBV9,NA,TRBD1
TGTGCCACCAGCAGAGTTAGGGGCGGCACAGATACGCAGTATTTT,CATSRVRGGTDTQYF,TRBJ2-3,TRBV15,NA,NA
TGTGCCAGCAGTTTAGCGGGGGGCTATGGCTACACCTTC,CASSLAGGYGYTF,TRBJ1-2,TRBV28,NA,NA
TGTGCCAGCAGTCCTAGACAGGTGTTAAATGAAAAACTGTTTTTT,CASSPRQVLNEKLFF,TRBJ1-4,TRBV6-5,few,NA
TGTGCCTGGAGTACCCCCCCAGGTAGGGGCGCGATGAACACTGAAGCTTTCTTT,CAWSTPPGRGAMNTEAFF,TRBJ1-1,TRBV30,NA,NA
TGTGCCAGCAGCCTGGGCGCCCAAGAGACCCAGTACTTC,CASSLGAQETQYF,TRBJ2-5,TRBV5-6,NA,NA
TGTGCCAGCAGTGAAGCGAGGACTGGGGGGGTCGGCAATCAGCCCCAGCATTTT,CASSEARTGGVGNQPQHF,TRBJ1-5,TRBV2,NA,NA
TGTGCCAGCAGCCATACCTTAGGGGTGACTGAAGCTTTCTTT,CASSHTLGVTEAFF,TRBJ1-1,TRBV7-6,NA,NA
TGTGCCAGCAGCTTAGTCGGGTCGGTCACCGGGGAGCTGTTTTTT,CASSLVGSVTGELFF,TRBJ2-2,TRBV7-9,many,NA
TGTGCCAGCAGTTTTCCGGGACTAGCGGGTGGATACAATGAGCAGTTCTTC,CASSFPGLAGGYNEQFF,TRBJ2-1,TRBV28,NA,TRBD2
TGTGCCAGCACCGGGACAACCTCCGATCAGCCCCAGCATTTT,CASTGTTSDQPQHF,TRBJ1-5,TRBV2,once,NA
TGTGCCTGGATGGATATACAGGGGGCGGCTAATGAAAAACTGTTTTTT,CAWMDIQGAANEKLFF,TRBJ1-4,TRBV30,NA,TRBD1
TGTGCCACCACGAGGATTGGACAGGGCCTGGGTGAAAAACTGTTTTTT,CATTRIGQGLGEKLFF,TRBJ1-4,TRBV19,NA,TRBD1
TGTGCCATCAGTGATATCGACACGAGCGGAAACACCATATATTTT,CAISDIDTSGNTIYF,TRBJ1-3,TRBV10-3,NA,NA
TGTGCCAGCAGGATAGCGGGGATCACCGGGGAGCTGTTTTTT,CASRIAGITGELFF,TRBJ2-2,TRBV7-2,NA,TRBD2
TGCGCCAGCAGCTTTAGCCAGGGGGCGACGGAACTGTTTTTT,CASSFSQGATELFF,TRBJ2-2,TRBV5-1,NA,TRBD1
TGTGCCAGCAGGCAGACAGGGGACAATTCACCCCTCCACTTT,CASRQTGDNSPLHF,TRBJ1-6,TRBV7-9,NA,TRBD1
TGTGCCAGCAGCCAAGTACCCGAGAGCTACAATGAGCAGTTCTTC,CASSQVPESYNEQFF,TRBJ2-1,TRBV3-1/TRBV3-2,NA,NA
TGTGCCAGCAGCCAAGGACAGGCTGCAACTAATGAAAAACTGTTTTTT,CASSQGQAATNEKLFF,TRBJ1-4,TRBV7-9,few,TRBD1
TGTGCCAGCAGCCCAGGCCGGGGAAATACAGATACGCAGTATTTT,CASSPGRGNTDTQYF,TRBJ2-3,TRBV7-3,NA,NA
TGTGCCAGCAGTGAAGTGCCCTCGGGTACGCAGTATTTT,CASSEVPSGTQYF,TRBJ2-3,TRBV6-1,NA,NA
TGTGCCAGCAGTTACTCGAGGGACAGCTCCTACGAGCAGTACTTC,CASSYSRDSSYEQYF,TRBJ2-7,TRBV6-5,NA,TRBD1
TGTGCCAGTAGTCGGACTAGCGGTCACACAGATACGCAGTATTTT,CASSRTSGHTDTQYF,TRBJ2-3,TRBV19,NA,TRBD2
TGTGCCAGCAGCTTGGAAGTAGGACTAGCCTATAATGAGCAGTTCTTC,CASSLEVGLAYNEQFF,TRBJ2-1,TRBV5-6,NA,TRBD2
TGTGCCACCAACATGCGGGGAGGCGATGGGCGTCACAATGAGCAGTTCTTC,CATNMRGGDGRHNEQFF,TRBJ2-1,TRBV10-3,NA,NA
TGTGCCAGTAGCCCTCCCGGGGTCCACGAGCAGTACTTC,CASSPPGVHEQYF,TRBJ2-7,TRBV19,NA,NA
TGTGCCAGCAGCTTAAAAGGGACAGGGGTGTCAGGTACTGAAGCTTTCTTT,CASSLKGTGVSGTEAFF,TRBJ1-1,TRBV11-2,few,TRBD1
TGTGCCATCCCGACACAAGGTACGCAGTATTTT,CAIPTQGTQYF,TRBJ2-3,TRBV27,NA,NA
TGTGCCACCAGCAGAGATTTGGACAGGGGCAGGGAAAAACTGTTTTTT,CATSRDLDRGREKLFF,TRBJ1-4,TRBV15,NA,TRBD1
TGTGCCAGCAGCATGGGGGCAGGGGCCTACAATGAGCAGTTCTTC,CASSMGAGAYNEQFF,TRBJ2-1,TRBV7-9,NA,NA
TGTGCCAGCACCACGGGGGGCGGGAGTACCGAGCAGTACTTC,CASTTGGGSTEQYF,TRBJ2-7,TRBV5-8,NA,NA
TGTGCCAGCCAATACGATACTTATGGCTACACCTTC,CASQYDTYGYTF,TRBJ1-2,TRBV12-3/TRBV12-4,NA,NA
TGTGCCACCAGTGATGCTACAGGGGGTTACGAGCAGTACTTC,CATSDATGGYEQYF,TRBJ2-7,TRBV24-1,NA,TRBD1
TGTGCCAGTAGTAAACGAGTTTTCGGGAGTATCGCCGGCACAGATACGCAGTATTTT,CASSKRVFGSIAGTDTQYF,TRBJ2-3,TRBV19,once,NA
TGTGCCAGCAGTCTCCCCCGACAGACTGGGCCTGAAGCTTTCTTT,CASSLPRQTGPEAFF,TRBJ1-1,TRBV28,NA,NA
TGCGCCAGCAGCCTGGAACTAGCGGGAGGCACCGGGGAGCTGTTTTTT,CASSLELAGGTGELFF,TRBJ2-2,TRBV4-3,NA,TRBD2
TGTGCCAGCAGTTCCAGACTAGCGGGAGTCAACGAGCAGTACTTC,CASSSRLAGVNEQYF,TRBJ2-7,TRBV6-2/TRBV6-3,NA,TRBD2